This passage covers 10 T cell receptor beta chains from one sample sequenced in a study of blood T cell repertoires in COVID-19 (dated by TCRdb to the early 2020s). Libraries came from the immunoSEQ multiplex PCR assay. Not all clones reach the TCRdb copy of this immuneACCESS table, which keeps in-frame sequences only. Checked studies attribute under half of the gap to unresolved V genes and leave the rest unexplained. The sample records approximately 300,000 clones, around 90% of which are singletons. The ten largest clones take up approximately 4.7% of the sample. The material sequenced was PBMCs or T cells enriched from blood (not recorded which). These receptors originate from a man aged 55-75 years who had recovered from COVID-19.

The J gene is TRBJ2-7, the V gene TRBV2, with no clear D. The germline gives CDR1 SNHLY, CDR2 FYNNEI. This CDR3 is built from 11 residues. The germline V and J ends were trimmed by 7 bases and 4 bases, with 8 bases remaining between them. The CDR3 region is CASTVIYEQYF. CDR3 in DNA: TGTGCCAGCACGGTGATATACGAGCAGTACTTC.

Only one count was recorded for this clone. The gene calls are TRBV5-1 and TRBJ2-2, with 9 nucleotides matching TRBD1. Germline assignment: CDR1 SGHRS and CDR2 YFSETQ. The junction had 6 bases not matched to a gene; V was cut back by 3 bases and J by 3 bases. CDR3 length: 16 residues. The CDR3, as DNA: TGCGCCAGCAGCTGGACAGGGGCACCCGACACCGGGGAGCTGTTTTTT. Translating gives CASSWTGAPDTGELFF.

The CDR3 DNA reads TGTGCCAGCAGCTTACTTCCTCAGAGCACAGATACGCAGTATTTT. Its protein is CASSLLPQSTDTQYF. The chain couples TRBV11-2 to TRBJ2-3; D is undetermined. The germline V gene has CDR1 SGHAT and CDR2 FQNNGV. Trimming left V 2 bases short and J 0 bases short, with 9 bases between. The CDR3 has 15 amino acids.

This rearrangement joins TRBV5-1 to TRBJ2-5; TRBD1 might be the D (6 bases). This CDR3 spans 15 amino acids. V was trimmed by 3 bases and J by 0 bases, leaving 12 bases between them. Germline CDR1 reads SGHRS; CDR2 reads YFSETQ. CDR3 protein: CASSSFGTYQETQYF. CDR3 coding DNA: TGCGCCAGCAGCTCCTTCGGGACATACCAAGAGACCCAGTACTTC.

The chain has TRBV7-9 and TRBJ1-4, with D possibly matching TRBD1 (6 bases). Germline V gene sequence: CDR1 SEHNR, CDR2 FQNEAQ (reference sequence). V lost 5 bases, J lost 6 bases, and 13 bases lay in between. This CDR3 contains 14 residues. The CDR3 reads CASSPGVSDEKLFF. The DNA for the CDR3 is TGTGCCAGCAGCCCAGGGGTCTCCGATGAAAAACTGTTTTTT.

The chain links TRBV7-2 to TRBJ2-2, with 10 positions matching TRBD2. There are 18 residues in the CDR3. The ends lost 0 bases at V and 7 bases at J; junction bases unmatched: 11. From germline, CDR1 is SGHTA and CDR2 FQGNSA. The CDR3 DNA follows: TGTGCCAGCAGCTTAGCGCTCTTTAGCGGGAGGACAGGCGGGGAGCTGTTTTTT. This encodes CASSLALFSGRTGGELFF.

The genes are TRBV11-2 and TRBJ2-2, with D unresolved. V lost 7 bases to trimming and J lost 4 bases, with 13 bases between them. CDR1 and CDR2 (germline): SGHAT, FQNNGV. CDR3 length equals 14 residues. For the CDR3, the DNA is TGTGCCAGCATTCGCGGCCGTTTCACCGGGGAGCTGTTTTTT. It codes for CASIRGRFTGELFF.

The chain is built from TRBV11-3 and TRBJ2-3, with D possibly being TRBD2 (5 bases). Germline V gene data show CDR1 as SGHNT and CDR2 as YENEEA. The CDR3 is made up of 17 amino acids. With 1 base removed from V and 4 bases from J, the gap between germline ends came to 18 bases. For the CDR3, the DNA is TGTGCCAGCAGCTTAGGAACCGGCCTTGGGAGCGCAGATACGCAGTATTTT. Translation: CASSLGTGLGSADTQYF.

The gene calls are TRBV12-3 or TRBV12-4 and TRBJ2-7; the D gene is possibly TRBD2 (5 bases). With 6 bases removed from V and 4 bases from J, the gap between germline ends came to 13 bases. This CDR3 is built from 13 residues. The DNA of the CDR3 is TGTGCCAGCAGACCGAGGGAAGCGTACGAGCAGTACTTC. It is translated as CASRPREAYEQYF.

The J gene is TRBJ2-3, the V gene TRBV9, with 12 bases fitting TRBD2. Germline-derived CDR1 and CDR2 are SGDLS and YYNGEE. V was clipped by 4 bases and J by 1 base; unmatched bases: 10. The CDR3 loop spans 18 amino acids. In nucleotides, the CDR3 is TGTGCCAGCAGCCGAAAGGGGGGACTAGCGGGCGGCACAGATACGCAGTATTTT. It translates to CASSRKGGLAGGTDTQYF.